Listed below are T cell receptor beta chains from one sample, sequenced in a study of CD8 T cells in ankylosing spondylitis. MiXCR, run by TCRdb on the 5' RACE reads, gives a single entry per CDR3 protein. Found here are 450,000 to 550,000 distinct CDR3 sequences, less than 6% of them singletons; the top ten hold around 3.5%. Source material: blood, either unsorted or a sorted T cell fraction (not recorded which). The receptors shown here come from a male donor with ankylosing spondylitis. Both conserved end residues are part of each CDR3. Fields, in order: J gene, clone size, V gene, D gene, CDR3 DNA, CDR3 protein. The D gene is left open where the match is weak. Clone size is not always given. Where it is, it says once, few, many or a class for expanded clones.

>TRBJ2-7|few|TRBV11-1|TRBD2
TGTGCCAGCAGCTTAGCGGAACTAGCGGGGCCCTCAGACGAGCAGTACTTC
CASSLAELAGPSDEQYF
>TRBJ2-1|few|TRBV27|TRBD1
TGTGCCAGCACCCAACTTTATGACGACAGGGCCAGAAACCCCCGCTACAATGAGCAGTTCTTC
CASTQLYDDRARNPRYNEQFF
>TRBJ2-3|many|TRBV10-3|NA
TGTGCCATCAGTGAGTTCTTAGCGATTGAGACAGATACGCAGTATTTT
CAISEFLAIETDTQYF
>TRBJ2-3|many|TRBV20-1|TRBD2
TGCAGTGCTAGGGCGACTAGCGGGGGGTACCCAGATACGCAGTATTTT
CSARATSGGYPDTQYF
>TRBJ2-7|many|TRBV28|NA
TGTGCCAGCAGGACTTACAGGGTAGAATCCTACGAGCAGTACTTC
CASRTYRVESYEQYF
>TRBJ2-5|few|TRBV5-1|TRBD2
TGCGCCAGCAGTTTTCTAGCGGCCCAAGAGACCCAGTACTTC
CASSFLAAQETQYF
>TRBJ2-1|few|TRBV4-1|TRBD2
TGCGCCAGCAGCCGCGGGAGCGTCCCCTACAATGAGCAGTTCTTC
CASSRGSVPYNEQFF
>TRBJ2-7|NA|TRBV24-1|TRBD1
TGTGCCACCAGTGGGGCCAGACCGGGACAGAGCTACGAGCAGTACTTC
CATSGARPGQSYEQYF
>TRBJ2-2|NA|TRBV5-1|NA
TGCGCCAGCAGGATTCAAGGGAACACCGGGGAGCTGTTTTTT
CASRIQGNTGELFF
>TRBJ1-1|NA|TRBV7-2|TRBD1
TGTGCCAGCAGCTTACGACAGGGAACCACAGCTTTCTTT
CASSLRQGTTAFF
>TRBJ1-6|few|TRBV20-1|NA
TGCAGTGCCGATGACGGCCACCTCTATAATTCACCCCTCCACTTT
CSADDGHLYNSPLHF
>TRBJ2-1|many|TRBV6-2/TRBV6-3|NA
TGTGCCAGCATCCCTCTGGGGGAGGGGGGCAGTGAGCAGTTCTTC
CASIPLGEGGSEQFF
>TRBJ2-1|many|TRBV5-1|NA
TGCGCCAGCAGTTCCCAACCCGGGACCTACAATGAGCAGTTCTTC
CASSSQPGTYNEQFF
>TRBJ1-1|few|TRBV27|NA
TGTGCCAGCAGTTTTGGGTCCGGGGCAGGGAACACTGAAGCTTTCTTT
CASSFGSGAGNTEAFF
>TRBJ1-3|many|TRBV5-1|NA
TGTGCCAGCAGCTTAGATCGCTCTGGAAACACCATATATTTT
CASSLDRSGNTIYF
>TRBJ2-7|many|TRBV20-1|TRBD1
TGCAGTGCTAGAGACCCGATGAGGGACAGGGACCACGAGCAGTACTTC
CSARDPMRDRDHEQYF
>TRBJ1-5|many|TRBV20-1|NA
TGCAGTGCTAGAGGTCTGAGGAGATATAGCAATCAGCCCCAGCATTTT
CSARGLRRYSNQPQHF
>TRBJ2-1|many|TRBV9|TRBD2
TGTGCCAGCAGCGTAGGGGGTAGCGGGAATTCCTACAATGAGCAGTTCTTC
CASSVGGSGNSYNEQFF
>TRBJ2-7|NA|TRBV5-1|TRBD2
TGCACCAGCAGCCCTCTAGCGGATAGCTCCTACGAGCAGTACTTC
CTSSPLADSSYEQYF
>TRBJ1-5|many|TRBV6-2/TRBV6-3|NA
TGTGCCAGCAGTTACTCACTGGACAGCGGGGGTTATAGCAATCAGCCCCAGCATTTT
CASSYSLDSGGYSNQPQHF
>TRBJ2-1|few|TRBV5-1|TRBD2
TGCGCCAGCAGCTTGACGCGCGGGAGCTCCTACAATGAGCAGTTCTTC
CASSLTRGSSYNEQFF
>TRBJ2-7|NA|TRBV12-3/TRBV12-4|NA
TGTGCCAGCAGTACCCGGGACTTTGAGTACGAGCAGTACTTC
CASSTRDFEYEQYF
>TRBJ1-2|many|TRBV20-1|NA
TGCAGTGCTCCCAAACAGGGAGTTAACTATGGCTACACCTTC
CSAPKQGVNYGYTF
>TRBJ2-7|many|TRBV7-9|NA
TGTGCCAGCAGCTTGGGGAGGAACGAGCAGTACTTC
CASSLGRNEQYF
>TRBJ2-3|many|TRBV20-1|NA
TGCAGTGCTAAGGACCCGGCGTATACGCAGTATTTT
CSAKDPAYTQYF
>TRBJ2-1|many|TRBV10-3|TRBD1
TGTGCCATCCGACCAACTAAACTCGACAGGGGCGCCTCTGTAACCTACAATGAGCAGTTCTTC
CAIRPTKLDRGASVTYNEQFF